Listed here are 20 T cell receptor beta chains from one sample, sequenced in a study of blood T cells in healthy people across ages. A sample-barcoded 5' primer and a J-beta primer mix were used in a second PCR of about 7 to 12 cycles. Using its own MiXCR run on the 5' RACE reads, TCRdb lists one record per CDR3 protein. This sample carries some 890,000 distinct CDR3 sequences, under 35% of them seen once, and the ten largest clones take roughly 10%. The data were also submitted as part of a second study, on T cells of mothers and their children.

Sequenced input: blood. These receptors came from a woman in her 40s in good health.

This clonotype was observed a few times. This chain joins TRBV5-1 and TRBJ2-3; D remains unclear. CDR3 length: 15 amino acids. The germline CDR1 and CDR2 sequences are SGHRS and YFSETQ. V shed 5 bases and J shed 1 base, with 14 bases lying between them. In DNA form, the CDR3 reads TGCGCCAGCAGTTTTGACCCAAAGGGCACAGATACGCAGTATTTT. Translation gives CASSFDPKGTDTQYF.

The genes are TRBV14 and TRBJ2-5; the D gene could be TRBD1 or TRBD2 (5 bases each). V was cut by 4 bases and J by 9 bases, with 24 bases left in between. This CDR3 region has 16 residues. CDR1 and CDR2 (germline): SGHDN, FVKESK. The CDR3 protein is CASSPPGPPGNDAQYF. CDR3 nucleotides: TGTGCCAGCAGCCCCCCGGGACCGCCGGGGAATGATGCCCAGTACTTC.

The sample holds a few counts of this clonotype. The chain uses TRBV7-9 and TRBJ2-6; D is perhaps TRBD1 or TRBD2 (6 bases each). This CDR3 is built from 18 residues. The V gene's germline CDR1 is SEHNR and CDR2 FQNEAQ (reference sequence). Trimming took off 2 bases at V and 0 bases at J, with 14 bases between the two ends. CDR3 sequence (DNA): TGTGCCAGCAGCTTATCCGGGGGCTCCATCTCTGGGGCCAACGTCCTGACTTTC. Translating it yields CASSLSGGSISGANVLTF. The full variable domain, rest sourced from reference TRBV7-9 and TRBJ2-6, is DTGVSQNPRHKITKRGQNVTFRCDPISEHNRLYWYRQTLGQGPEFLTYFQNEAQLEKSRLLSDRFSAERPKGSFSTLEIQRTEQGDSAMYLCASSLSGGSISGANVLTFGAGSRLTVL.

This clonotype was counted a few times. A single base separates this from a much larger clone, so it may be a read error. This chain joins TRBV12-3 or TRBV12-4 and TRBJ1-5, with 9 bases lining up with TRBD1. There are 13 residues in the CDR3. The CDR3 DNA reads TGTACCAGCACCCCGGACAGGGGACAGCCCCAGCATTTT. This translates into CTSTPDRGQPQHF.

This rearrangement joins TRBV20-1 to TRBJ2-6; no definite D call. Trimming pared 0 bases from V and 0 bases from J, leaving 9 bases between. Per germline, CDR1 DFQATT and CDR2 SNEGSKA (reference sequence). The CDR3 extends over 16 amino acids. The DNA for the CDR3 is TGCAGTGCTAGAGACAGGACGTACTCTGGGGCCAACGTCCTGACTTTC. Its protein product is CSARDRTYSGANVLTF.

Here the CDR3 DNA reads TGTGCCAGCAGTTTATTCCAGGGCAATGAGCAGTTCTTC. It yields the protein CASSLFQGNEQFF. The chain couples TRBV28 to TRBJ2-1; perhaps TRBD1 as D (5 bases). The CDR3 loop spans 13 amino acids. Germline assignment: CDR1 MDHEN and CDR2 SYDVKM. Trimming took 1 base from V and 6 from J, leaving 7 bases between them.

V and J are TRBV5-1 and TRBJ1-6; 8 bases agree with TRBD1. CDR1 and CDR2 from the germline V gene are SGHRS and YFSETQ. The CDR3 contains 16 residues. V was clipped by 0 bases and J by 7 bases; unmatched bases: 6. For the CDR3, the DNA is TGCGCCAGCAGCTTGGGCTGGACAGGGAGAAATTCACCCCTCCACTTT. Its translation: CASSLGWTGRNSPLHF.

This clonotype has more than one count but fewer than ten. The chain combines TRBV20-1 with TRBJ1-3; D is perhaps TRBD1 (5 bases). V lost 6 bases to trimming and J lost 2 bases, with 14 bases between them. Germline CDR1 is DFQATT and CDR2 is SNEGSKA (reference sequence). The CDR3 spans 14 residues. The CDR3 loop reads CSASVGGTGNTIYF. In DNA, the CDR3 is TGCAGTGCCAGTGTCGGGGGGACTGGAAACACCATATATTTT.

Notes on this clonotype: One base away lies a much larger clone, so this may be a sequencing read error. This rearrangement joins TRBV15 to TRBJ2-1; D remains ambiguous. Germline CDR1 reads LNHNV; CDR2 reads YYDKDF (reference sequence). Trimming stripped 2 bases from V and 13 bases from J, with 15 bases between. This CDR3 is 13 amino acids long. As DNA, the CDR3 is TGTGCCACCAGCAGAACAACCTCAGAGACCCAGTTCTTC. Protein sequence: CATSRTTSETQFF.

V and J are TRBV30 and TRBJ2-7, with TRBD1 matching 9 bases. J was trimmed by 4 bases and V by 3 bases; bases with no gene match: 7. In germline, CDR1 is GTSNPN, CDR2 SVGIG (reference sequence). The CDR3 sequence is 14 residues long. The CDR3: CAWSAGTGIYEQYF. In DNA, the CDR3 is TGTGCCTGGAGCGCCGGGACAGGGATATACGAGCAGTACTTC.

This clonotype has a handful of counts. The rearrangement joins TRBV3-1 to TRBJ1-2; no reliable D call. Germline CDR1 is LGHDT and CDR2 is YNNKEL (reference sequence). Trimming pared 3 bases from V and 4 bases from J, leaving 12 bases between. The CDR3 covers 14 residues. DNA for the CDR3: TGTGCCAGCAGCCAGATATCGGATACCTATGGCTACACCTTC. Protein sequence: CASSQISDTYGYTF.

The rearrangement uses TRBV9 and TRBJ2-2, with 8 bases matching TRBD1. The J segment lost 5 bases and the V segment lost 3 bases, leaving 6 bases of the junction unmatched. This CDR3 has 15 residues. Germline CDR1 and CDR2: SGDLS and YYNGEE. Here the CDR3 DNA reads TGTGCCAGCAGCGCTCGGACAGGGTCGACCGGGGAGCTGTTTTTT. Its translation: CASSARTGSTGELFF.

The chain combines TRBV5-6 with TRBJ1-6, with 12 bases that match TRBD1. The CDR3 is made up of 17 amino acids. V trimming: 4 bases; J trimming: 6 bases; junction bases outside the gene matches: 8. Germline assignment: CDR1 SGHDT and CDR2 YYEEEE. The chain's CDR3 is CASSPPGTGGGNSPLHF. CDR3 nucleotide sequence: TGTGCCAGCAGCCCGCCCGGGACAGGGGGCGGTAATTCACCCCTCCACTTT.

In its sample, this clonotype was seen a few times. This chain uses TRBV10-3 with TRBJ2-3; D is unresolved. The V gene's germline CDR1 is ENHRY and CDR2 SYGVKD. Trimming left V 3 bases short and J 4 bases short, with 8 bases between. The CDR3 covers 13 residues. CDR3: CAISELAADTQYF. The CDR3 nucleotides read TGTGCCATCAGTGAATTAGCTGCAGATACGCAGTATTTT.

This clonotype was seen many times. The chain combines TRBV20-1 with TRBJ2-7; D is perhaps TRBD1 (6 bases). Trimming removed 3 bases at V and 2 bases at J, with 14 bases between. CDR1 and CDR2 from the germline V gene are DFQATT and SNEGSKA (reference sequence). This CDR3 contains 14 residues. This CDR3 is CSASPGTHTYEQYF. CDR3 nucleotide sequence: TGCAGTGCTAGTCCCGGGACACACACCTACGAGCAGTACTTC.

This clonotype has just one count. No conserved phenylalanine or tryptophan ends this CDR3, so it is likely a read error. Because the CDR3's place on the DNA is in doubt, the DNA is left out and the CDR3 is given as listed by TCRdb. The chain recombines TRBV19 with TRBJ2-1; TRBD1, the D gene given by the table, was not confirmed from the DNA. From germline, CDR1 is LNHDA and CDR2 SQIVND (reference sequence). The CDR3 contains 15 residues when both ends are counted. This CDR3 is CARSITWRGGYTFGS.

The chain is built from TRBV27 and TRBJ2-5, with 7 bases aligning to TRBD2. CDR1 MNHEY and CDR2 SMNVEV come from the germline V gene (reference sequence). CDR3 length: 13 residues. The trim removed 3 bases at V and 5 bases at J, leaving 3 bases unmatched. Here the CDR3 reads CASSFGLEETQYF. CDR3 coding DNA: TGTGCCAGCAGTTTTGGACTAGAGGAGACCCAGTACTTC.

V gene TRBV5-1 combines with J gene TRBJ1-5; the D gene is possibly TRBD1 (6 bases). V was pared by 0 bases and J by 7 bases, with 14 bases between. CDR1 and CDR2 from the germline V gene are SGHRS and YFSETQ. This CDR3 spans 15 amino acids. CDR3 loop: CASSLDGGGGQPQHF. The CDR3 DNA is TGCGCCAGCAGCTTGGATGGAGGGGGGGGCCAGCCCCAGCATTTT.

This clonotype was counted only a few times. The chain employs TRBV5-1 and TRBJ2-1, with a possible D match to TRBD2 (6 bases). Per germline, CDR1 SGHRS and CDR2 YFSETQ. V was cut by 4 bases and J by 8 bases, with 16 bases left in between. The CDR3 is 14 amino acids. CDR3 DNA: TGCGCCAGCAGCACCGGTGGAGGGTACGATGAGCAGTTCTTC. Protein: CASSTGGGYDEQFF.

The rearrangement uses TRBV5-1 and TRBJ1-4, with TRBD1 matching 7 bases. The CDR3 totals 16 residues. V shed 0 bases and J 8 bases; nucleotides not matched to a gene: 10. Germline V gene lookup returns CDR1 SGHRS and CDR2 YFSETQ. The CDR3 spells CASSLGVEQGTEKLFF. In DNA form, the CDR3 reads TGCGCCAGCAGCTTGGGGGTCGAACAGGGGACAGAAAAACTGTTTTTT.